This T cell receptor (beta chain) was documented in a study of T cell responses to AZD1222 COVID-19 vaccine. Deletions cut 2 bases from V and 8 bases from J, with 9 bases between. This CDR3 is built from 12 residues. Germline values: CDR1 PRHDT, CDR2 FYEKMQ (reference sequence). Assay: immunoSEQ multiplex PCR; the TCRdb copy retains only in-frame clones and omits some. The sample carries more than 60,000 clones, 83% recorded once. The material sequenced was peripheral blood, taken 28 days after the second AZD1222 dose. The TCR comes from an adult who received the AZD1222 COVID-19 vaccine. The V gene is TRBV13, the J gene TRBJ1-2; D call uncertain. The chain's CDR3 is CASSLRQSGYTF. The CDR3 DNA reads TGTGCCAGCAGCTTAAGGCAGTCAGGCTACACCTTC.